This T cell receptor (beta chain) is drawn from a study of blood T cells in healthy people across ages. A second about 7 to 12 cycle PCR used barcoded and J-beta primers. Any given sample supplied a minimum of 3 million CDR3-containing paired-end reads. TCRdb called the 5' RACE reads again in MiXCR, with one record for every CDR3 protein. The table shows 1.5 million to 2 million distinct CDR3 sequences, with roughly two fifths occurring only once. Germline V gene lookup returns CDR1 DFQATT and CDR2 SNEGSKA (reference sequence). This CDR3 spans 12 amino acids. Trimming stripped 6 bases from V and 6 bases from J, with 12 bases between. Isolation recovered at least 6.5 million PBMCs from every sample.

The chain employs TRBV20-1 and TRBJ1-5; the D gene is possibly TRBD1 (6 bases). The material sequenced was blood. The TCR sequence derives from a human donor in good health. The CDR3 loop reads CSALRGGQPQHF. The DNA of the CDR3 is TGCAGTGCCTTAAGGGGGGGTCAGCCCCAGCATTTT.